Below are 13 T cell receptor beta chains sequenced from a single sample in a study of siplizumab effects on memory and regulatory T cells. Profiled with immunoSEQ multiplex PCR; TCRdb holds only in-frame clones, not every one. The table records tens of thousands of clones, about 97% of them present only once. Sequences were obtained from naive CD4+ T cells sorted from blood. The receptors originated from a human donor in good health.

The chain employs TRBV6-1 and TRBJ2-4; D is tentatively TRBD1 or TRBD2 (6 bases each). Trimming left V 4 bases short and J 7 bases short, with 17 bases between. CDR1 and CDR2 from the germline V gene are MNHNS and SASEGT. This CDR3 has 15 amino acids. The CDR3 protein is CASSGGTHTGNIQYF. The CDR3 coding sequence is TGTGCCAGCAGTGGCGGGACACACACGGGGAACATTCAGTACTTC.

V and J are TRBV7-3 and TRBJ2-5, with 9 positions matching TRBD1. The V gene's germline CDR1 is SGHTA and CDR2 FQGTGA. V lost 4 bases, J lost 3 bases, and 6 bases stayed unmatched. CDR3 length: 15 amino acids. The CDR3 DNA reads TGTGCCAGCAGCTCGACCGGGACAGGGAAAGAGACCCAGTACTTC. Translating it yields CASSSTGTGKETQYF.

The chain carries TRBV10-2 and TRBJ1-5; 11 bases agree with TRBD1. V lost 6 bases to trimming and J lost 5 bases; unmatched junction nucleotides: 6. Germline CDR1 is WSHSY and CDR2 is SAAADI. CDR3 length: 15 amino acids. The CDR3 loop is CASRSGQGEYQPQHF. In DNA, the CDR3 is TGCGCCAGCAGGTCGGGACAGGGGGAATATCAGCCCCAGCATTTT.

V gene TRBV11-2 combines with J gene TRBJ2-1; no definite D call. Trimming stripped 1 base from V and 11 bases from J, with 15 bases between. Germline CDR1 reads SGHAT; CDR2 reads FQNNGV. There are 14 residues in the CDR3. The CDR3 protein is CASSLGATSDKQFF. CDR3 bases: TGTGCCAGCAGCTTAGGGGCAACCAGTGATAAGCAGTTCTTC. The complete variable domain, with remaining parts taken from reference TRBV11-2 and TRBJ2-1, reads EAGVAQSPRYKIIEKRQSVAFWCNPISGHATLYWYQQILGQGPKLLIQFQNNGVVDDSQLPKDRFSAERLKGVDSTLKIQPAKLEDSAVYLCASSLGATSDKQFFGPGTRLTVL.

This chain connects TRBV7-9 to TRBJ2-7; 7 bases fit TRBD1. After removal of 2 bases from V and 0 bases from J, the junction contained 7 bases not matched to a gene. The CDR3 extends over 16 amino acids. CDR1 is SEHNR and CDR2 is FQNEAQ in the germline V gene (reference sequence). CDR3 in DNA: TGTGCCAGCAGCTTATCCCCGGACAGGATCTCCTACGAGCAGTACTTC. Translation gives CASSLSPDRISYEQYF.

The chain carries TRBV9 and TRBJ1-2; no clear D. This CDR3 has 15 amino acids. The germline CDR1 and CDR2 sequences are SGDLS and YYNGEE. V lost 4 bases to trimming and J lost 5 bases, with 18 bases between them. The CDR3 DNA reads as TGTGCCAGCAGCCCCGGACCAGTTTGGGGTTATGGCTACACCTTC. It specifies CASSPGPVWGYGYTF.

V is TRBV30 and J is TRBJ2-1; D unresolved. Germline values: CDR1 GTSNPN, CDR2 SVGIG (reference sequence). V dropped 3 bases and J dropped 6 bases, with 15 bases sitting between them. The CDR3 is made up of 14 amino acids. For the CDR3, the DNA is TGTGCCTGGAGCCCCCTGAAGGAGCTCAATGAGCAGTTCTTC. Amino acid sequence: CAWSPLKELNEQFF.

The chain links TRBV5-1 to TRBJ1-6; D is uncertain. CDR3 size: 14 residues. The V gene lost 5 bases and the J gene lost 4 bases, with 10 bases spanning the gap. The germline V gene encodes CDR1 SGHRS and CDR2 YFSETQ. CDR3 residues: CASSLPSYNSPLHF. The CDR3 nucleotides read TGCGCCAGCAGTTTGCCCAGTTATAATTCACCCCTCCACTTT.

The rearrangement links TRBV7-3 to TRBJ2-1, with TRBD2 identical over 13 bases. Germline V lookup: CDR1 SGHTA, CDR2 FQGTGA. The V and J ends lost 5 bases and 1 base, in that order; junction bases with no gene match: 14. The length of the CDR3 is 20 residues. The CDR3 spells CASSPYYRTSGSLSYNEQFF. CDR3 nucleotide sequence: TGTGCCAGCAGCCCGTACTACCGGACTAGCGGGAGTTTGTCCTACAATGAGCAGTTCTTC.

The chain has TRBV14 and TRBJ2-2, with TRBD2 identical over 9 bases. CDR1 and CDR2 (germline): SGHDN, FVKESK. This CDR3 has 16 residues. V was pared by 5 bases and J by 3 bases, with 7 bases of the junction left unmatched. Here the CDR3 reads CASSALAGAYTGELFF. The CDR3, as DNA: TGTGCCAGCAGCGCATTAGCGGGAGCCTACACCGGGGAGCTGTTTTTT.

The chain couples TRBV7-6 to TRBJ2-7; D call uncertain. V was clipped by 2 bases and J by 5 bases, with 13 bases between them. CDR1 and CDR2 from the germline V gene are SGHVS and FNYEAQ. The CDR3 length is 14 residues. This chain's CDR3 is CASSLTRIPNEQYF. CDR3 nucleotides: TGTGCCAGCAGCTTAACGCGCATTCCCAACGAGCAGTACTTC.

The V call is TRBV28, the J call TRBJ2-7; perhaps TRBD2 as D (5 bases). The germline V gene encodes CDR1 MDHEN and CDR2 SYDVKM. V gave up 7 bases and J gave up 4 bases, with 11 bases separating them. The CDR3 is 12 residues long. CDR3 DNA sequence: TGTGCCAGCATTGCCGGGGAGTACGAGCAGTACTTC. As protein: CASIAGEYEQYF.

The V and J genes are TRBV5-4 and TRBJ2-3, with D tentatively TRBD2 (6 bases). The germline gives CDR1 SGHNT, CDR2 YYREEE (reference sequence). V lost 3 bases to trimming and J lost 4 bases, with 15 bases between them. This CDR3 is 15 amino acids long. CDR3 nucleotide sequence: TGTGCCAGCAGCTCGGCGGGCGGGATGTCAGATACGCAGTATTTT. Protein: CASSSAGGMSDTQYF.